Given below is one T cell receptor beta chain in context. Antigen unknown. This specimen belongs to a study of Graves' ophthalmopathy and Graves' hyperthyroidism. The study's findings and limits: Forecasting of ophthalmopathy progression by the model achieved around 71% sensitivity and more than 72% specificity.

From RNA, the CDR3 regions of TCR beta chains were amplified and sequenced. In the first round, RT-PCR was carried out with HTBI primers, and a multiplex PCR formed the second round. MiXCR, applied by TCRdb to the multiplex PCR reads, yields one record per CDR3 protein. This sample has 240,000 or so distinct CDR3 sequences, with around 50% found just once. Clinicians made diagnoses from clinical symptoms, serum thyroxine, TRAb, thyroid ultrasound and orbital computed tomography. PBMCs were obtained from 10 ml of fresh peripheral blood. This CDR3 spans 12 amino acids. Per germline, CDR1 MDHEN and CDR2 SYDVKM. Trimming took 5 bases from V and 7 from J, leaving 11 bases between them.

Sequenced input: peripheral blood. V is TRBV28 and J is TRBJ1-1; D may be TRBD1 (6 bases). The TCR was taken from an adult man with Graves' ophthalmopathy. Here the CDR3 reads CASSLYRDEAFF. The CDR3 DNA follows: TGTGCCAGCAGTCTCTACAGGGATGAAGCTTTCTTT.